These T cell receptor beta chains were read from a single sample in a study of shared clonotypes between healthy human individuals. The repertoire was sequenced with immunoSEQ multiplex PCR; TCRdb's copy has only in-frame clones and lacks some. The table lists approximately 460,000 clones, roughly four fifths of them singletons. What was sequenced was PBMCs. These receptors were taken from a woman between 40 and 55 years old in good health. Some clones in this sample may be carry-over from other donors' samples. CDR3s include the opening cysteine and the closing phenylalanine or tryptophan. The D gene is left open where the match is weak. Clone sizes are given selectively: once, few, many, or a class where the clone is expanded.

v_call: TRBV7-3; clone_size: NA; d_call: TRBD1; j_call: TRBJ2-3; cdr3_aa: CASSLGRGRTDTQYF; cdr3_nt: TGTGCCAGCAGCCTTGGCAGGGGGCGCACAGATACGCAGTATTTT
v_call: TRBV10-2; clone_size: NA; d_call: TRBD2; j_call: TRBJ2-7; cdr3_aa: CASSELAGGAHEQYF; cdr3_nt: TGCGCCAGCAGTGAGCTGGCGGGAGGCGCCCACGAGCAGTACTTC
v_call: TRBV6-1; clone_size: few; d_call: TRBD1; j_call: TRBJ2-7; cdr3_aa: CASSVDRAIW; cdr3_nt: TGTGCCAGCAGTGTGGACAGGGCCATATGG
v_call: TRBV5-1; clone_size: NA; d_call: TRBD1; j_call: TRBJ2-7; cdr3_aa: CASSLSLSGQGYEQYF; cdr3_nt: TGCGCCAGCAGCTTGTCTTTATCGGGACAGGGTTACGAGCAGTACTTC
v_call: TRBV19; clone_size: NA; d_call: NA; j_call: TRBJ1-6; cdr3_aa: CASRNRAYNSPLHF; cdr3_nt: TGTGCCAGTAGAAACCGGGCCTATAATTCACCCCTCCACTTT
v_call: TRBV29-1; clone_size: few; d_call: NA; j_call: TRBJ2-1; cdr3_aa: CSVDDAASVAPEQFF; cdr3_nt: TGCAGCGTTGACGATGCGGCTAGCGTAGCTCCTGAGCAGTTCTTC
v_call: TRBV27; clone_size: NA; d_call: NA; j_call: TRBJ2-3; cdr3_aa: CASRGRDAYSLTPSDTQYF; cdr3_nt: TGTGCCAGCAGAGGGCGGGACGCTTATAGTTTGACTCCCTCAGATACGCAGTATTTT
v_call: TRBV5-4; clone_size: NA; d_call: NA; j_call: TRBJ2-2; cdr3_aa: CASSPGQTKSTGELFF; cdr3_nt: TGTGCCAGCAGCCCTGGACAGACGAAATCCACCGGGGAGCTGTTTTTT
v_call: TRBV30; clone_size: NA; d_call: NA; j_call: TRBJ1-2; cdr3_aa: CAWSGQPYGYTF; cdr3_nt: TGTGCCTGGAGTGGTCAGCCTTATGGCTACACCTTC
v_call: TRBV4-3; clone_size: NA; d_call: NA; j_call: TRBJ2-5; cdr3_aa: CASSQRSGDLCGETQYF; cdr3_nt: TGCGCCAGCAGCCAAAGATCGGGGGACTTATGTGGAGAGACCCAGTACTTC
v_call: TRBV5-6; clone_size: NA; d_call: NA; j_call: TRBJ1-5; cdr3_aa: CASSLALQGNQPQHF; cdr3_nt: TGTGCCAGCAGCTTGGCGCTTCAGGGAAATCAGCCCCAGCATTTT
v_call: TRBV6-4; clone_size: NA; d_call: NA; j_call: TRBJ2-1; cdr3_aa: CASSDSGYSNEQFF; cdr3_nt: TGTGCCAGCAGTGACTCTGGCTACTCCAATGAGCAGTTCTTC
v_call: TRBV10-2; clone_size: many; d_call: TRBD1; j_call: TRBJ1-1; cdr3_aa: CASSDQDRGLPEAFF; cdr3_nt: TGCGCCAGCAGTGACCAAGACAGGGGGCTTCCTGAAGCTTTCTTT
v_call: TRBV18; clone_size: many; d_call: TRBD1; j_call: TRBJ2-2; cdr3_aa: CASSPQGARDTGELFF; cdr3_nt: TGTGCCAGCTCACCGCAGGGGGCTCGGGACACCGGGGAGCTGTTTTTT
v_call: TRBV6-6; clone_size: NA; d_call: NA; j_call: TRBJ2-2; cdr3_aa: CASSHRANTGELFF; cdr3_nt: TGTGCCAGCAGCCACAGGGCGAACACCGGGGAGCTGTTTTTT
v_call: TRBV7-9; clone_size: once; d_call: NA; j_call: TRBJ1-5; cdr3_aa: CASSKGQNSNQPQHF; cdr3_nt: TGTGCCAGCAGCAAAGGACAGAATAGCAATCAGCCCCAGCATTTT
v_call: TRBV11-2; clone_size: NA; d_call: NA; j_call: TRBJ2-7; cdr3_aa: CASSLGQASYEQYF; cdr3_nt: TGTGCCAGCAGCTTGGGTCAGGCCTCCTACGAGCAGTACTTC
v_call: TRBV25-1; clone_size: NA; d_call: NA; j_call: TRBJ1-1; cdr3_aa: CASSAGLLMNTEAFF; cdr3_nt: TGTGCCAGCAGTGCCGGACTGCTCATGAACACTGAAGCTTTCTTT
v_call: TRBV5-1; clone_size: NA; d_call: TRBD2; j_call: TRBJ2-1; cdr3_aa: CASSLGTSNNEQFF; cdr3_nt: TGCGCCAGCAGCTTGGGGACTAGTAACAATGAGCAGTTCTTC
v_call: TRBV19; clone_size: once; d_call: TRBD2; j_call: TRBJ2-1; cdr3_aa: CASSMTSGSIYEQFF; cdr3_nt: TGTGCCAGTAGTATGACTAGCGGGAGTATTTATGAGCAGTTCTTC
v_call: TRBV29-1; clone_size: many; d_call: NA; j_call: TRBJ2-7; cdr3_aa: CSVERVGAASYEQYF; cdr3_nt: TGCAGCGTTGAAAGGGTAGGGGCCGCCTCCTACGAGCAGTACTTC
v_call: TRBV6-6; clone_size: NA; d_call: NA; j_call: TRBJ2-7; cdr3_aa: CASSYGVLGLNEQYF; cdr3_nt: TGTGCCAGCAGTTACGGGGTGCTGGGTTTGAACGAGCAGTACTTC
v_call: TRBV5-1; clone_size: NA; d_call: NA; j_call: TRBJ2-1; cdr3_aa: CASSSQDSTFF; cdr3_nt: TGCGCCAGCAGCTCGCAGGACTCGACGTTCTTC
v_call: TRBV7-3; clone_size: NA; d_call: NA; j_call: TRBJ2-1; cdr3_aa: CASSQDHRYNEQFF; cdr3_nt: TGTGCCAGCAGTCAGGACCATAGGTACAATGAGCAGTTCTTC
v_call: TRBV7-9; clone_size: NA; d_call: TRBD2; j_call: TRBJ2-7; cdr3_aa: CASMRAGVDYEQYF; cdr3_nt: TGTGCCAGCATGAGGGCGGGAGTTGACTACGAGCAGTACTTC
v_call: TRBV15; clone_size: few; d_call: TRBD1; j_call: TRBJ2-7; cdr3_aa: CATSRVRTGAFYEQYF; cdr3_nt: TGTGCCACCAGCAGAGTTAGGACAGGGGCTTTCTACGAGCAGTACTTC
v_call: TRBV5-6; clone_size: NA; d_call: TRBD1; j_call: TRBJ2-1; cdr3_aa: CASTELGQDTYNEQFF; cdr3_nt: TGTGCCAGCACGGAGCTCGGACAGGATACCTACAATGAGCAGTTCTTC
v_call: TRBV6-6; clone_size: NA; d_call: TRBD1; j_call: TRBJ2-7; cdr3_aa: CASSYGQGAYEQYF; cdr3_nt: TGTGCCAGCAGTTACGGACAGGGGGCGTACGAGCAGTACTTC
v_call: TRBV4-1; clone_size: NA; d_call: TRBD1; j_call: TRBJ1-1; cdr3_aa: CVSSYRTGRTFF; cdr3_nt: TGCGTCAGCAGCTACCGGACAGGGAGGACTTTCTTT
v_call: TRBV28; clone_size: NA; d_call: NA; j_call: TRBJ2-7; cdr3_aa: CASSLIFEGWPSYEQYF; cdr3_nt: TGTGCCAGCAGTTTGATTTTCGAGGGGTGGCCCTCCTACGAGCAGTACTTC
v_call: TRBV19; clone_size: many; d_call: NA; j_call: TRBJ2-5; cdr3_aa: CASRTLPSPQETQYF; cdr3_nt: TGTGCCAGTAGAACCCTCCCTAGCCCCCAAGAGACCCAGTACTTC
v_call: TRBV7-3; clone_size: NA; d_call: NA; j_call: TRBJ1-3; cdr3_aa: CASSAPGGNTIYF; cdr3_nt: TGTGCCAGCAGCGCTCCGGGAGGAAACACCATATATTTT
v_call: TRBV6-4; clone_size: once; d_call: NA; j_call: TRBJ1-5; cdr3_aa: CASRRAVNQPQHF; cdr3_nt: TGTGCCAGCCGGAGGGCAGTTAATCAGCCCCAGCATTTT
v_call: TRBV27; clone_size: NA; d_call: NA; j_call: TRBJ1-2; cdr3_aa: CASSLFLGLTHYGYTF; cdr3_nt: TGTGCCAGCAGTTTATTTTTAGGGTTGACGCACTATGGCTACACCTTC
v_call: TRBV6-1; clone_size: once; d_call: TRBD1; j_call: TRBJ2-3; cdr3_aa: CASSEQDRATDTQYF; cdr3_nt: TGTGCCAGCAGTGAACAGGACAGGGCCACAGATACGCAGTATTTT
v_call: TRBV11-3; clone_size: NA; d_call: NA; j_call: TRBJ1-3; cdr3_aa: CASSLSGPEAGNTIYF; cdr3_nt: TGTGCCAGCAGCTTATCCGGTCCAGAAGCGGGAAACACCATATATTTT
v_call: TRBV28; clone_size: NA; d_call: NA; j_call: TRBJ2-5; cdr3_aa: CASTPFRGVGKTQYF; cdr3_nt: TGTGCCAGCACCCCCTTTCGTGGGGTAGGGAAGACCCAGTACTTC
v_call: TRBV28; clone_size: NA; d_call: NA; j_call: TRBJ1-2; cdr3_aa: CASSRTVIYGYTF; cdr3_nt: TGTGCCAGCAGTCGGACGGTGATCTATGGCTACACCTTC
v_call: TRBV9; clone_size: NA; d_call: NA; j_call: TRBJ1-3; cdr3_aa: CASSVGLRDPGTRGNTIYF; cdr3_nt: TGTGCCAGCAGCGTAGGGCTACGGGACCCCGGAACCCGAGGAAACACCATATATTTT
v_call: TRBV7-2; clone_size: NA; d_call: NA; j_call: TRBJ2-2; cdr3_aa: CASSLAGSTGELFF; cdr3_nt: TGTGCCAGCAGCTTAGCGGGTTCCACCGGGGAGCTGTTTTTT